The clone carrying this T cell receptor beta chain appeared a few times. Its antigen remains unknown. The CDR3 covers 12 residues. Looked up from germline, CDR1 is DFQATT and CDR2 is SNEGSKA (reference sequence). V was trimmed by 1 base and J by 4 bases, leaving 5 bases between them. TCRdb used MiXCR to reprocess the 5' RACE reads, holding one entry per CDR3 protein. The sample includes a few hundred thousand distinct CDR3 sequences, about 24% of them seen just once. These data come from a study of T-cell memory formation after mild COVID-19. In the study overall: Clustering of TCRs was largely donor specific. Regarding the study as a whole: Memory from before infection featured some responding clones, which suggests cross-reactive memory joined. Shrinking CD4+ clones resided mostly in CM and EM, and CD8+ ones in EMRA.

This TCR was recovered from an adult woman who had mild COVID-19 (a few samples of this study predate the infection). Cell type and time point are not known. Input material: PBMCs or a T cell subset sorted from them (not recorded which). The chain joins TRBV20-1 to TRBJ2-1; the D is unclear. The CDR3 DNA is TGCAGTGCTAGAGTTAAATACAATGAGCAGTTCTTC. Translated: CSARVKYNEQFF.